Listed below are T cell receptor beta chains from one sample, sequenced in a study of PD-1 blockade in classical Hodgkin lymphoma. Here immunoSEQ multiplex PCR was the method, and the copy in TCRdb shows in-frame clones only, minus some. Of 17,000 or so clones in the sample, around 81% are singletons; the top ten hold 1%. The sequences come from CD4+ T cells from blood, collected at baseline. These receptors all stem from a human donor with classical Hodgkin lymphoma. Each CDR3 is given with its conserved first and last residue. A D gene is named only where the DNA matches it firmly. The size of a clone is reported for some rows only, either as once, few or many, or as a class for expanded clones.

CDR3aa: CASSVGSGAYSEQYF
CDR3nt: TGTGCCAGCAGCGTAGGATCGGGGGCATACAGCGAGCAGTACTTC
abundance: -
j_gene: TRBJ2-7
v_gene: TRBV9
d_gene: -

CDR3aa: CASSMGQGLTEAFF
CDR3nt: TGTGCCAGTAGTATGGGACAGGGCTTAACTGAAGCTTTCTTT
abundance: -
j_gene: TRBJ1-1
v_gene: TRBV19
d_gene: TRBD1

CDR3aa: CASSARGGYTF
CDR3nt: TGTGCCAGCAGTGCCAGGGGGGGCTACACCTTC
abundance: once
j_gene: TRBJ1-2
v_gene: TRBV6-5
d_gene: TRBD1

CDR3aa: CASSLEPGSNEKLFF
CDR3nt: TGTGCCAGCAGCTTGGAACCGGGGAGTAATGAAAAACTGTTTTTT
abundance: once
j_gene: TRBJ1-4
v_gene: TRBV5-8
d_gene: -

CDR3aa: CASSSGVGMNTEAFF
CDR3nt: TGCGCCAGCAGCTCGGGGGTCGGGATGAACACTGAAGCTTTCTTT
abundance: -
j_gene: TRBJ1-1
v_gene: TRBV5-1
d_gene: -

CDR3aa: CASGLVLGHRYSNQPQHF
CDR3nt: TGTGCTAGTGGTTTGGTCCTGGGTCACAGGTATAGCAATCAGCCCCAGCATTTT
abundance: -
j_gene: TRBJ1-5
v_gene: TRBV12-5
d_gene: -

CDR3aa: CASSASGLAGGRPEYF
CDR3nt: TGTGCCAGCAGCGCCAGCGGACTAGCGGGGGGGCGCCCCGAGTATTTT
abundance: -
j_gene: TRBJ2-3
v_gene: TRBV7-2
d_gene: TRBD2

CDR3aa: CASSQTRDRGGETQYF
CDR3nt: TGTGCCAGCAGCCAAACCCGTGACAGGGGTGGTGAGACCCAGTACTTC
abundance: -
j_gene: TRBJ2-5
v_gene: TRBV4-2
d_gene: TRBD1

CDR3aa: CASSLSAETQYF
CDR3nt: TGTGCCAGCAGTCTGTCCGCTGAGACCCAGTACTTC
abundance: -
j_gene: TRBJ2-5
v_gene: TRBV5-8
d_gene: -

CDR3aa: CASIDDSANTEAFF
CDR3nt: TGTGCCAGCATTGATGACAGCGCGAACACTGAAGCTTTCTTT
abundance: -
j_gene: TRBJ1-1
v_gene: TRBV2
d_gene: -

CDR3aa: CASSLGALDYGYTF
CDR3nt: TGTGCCAGCAGCCTTGGGGCTTTGGACTATGGCTACACCTTC
abundance: -
j_gene: TRBJ1-2
v_gene: TRBV4-2
d_gene: -

CDR3aa: CASSLNGMNTEAFF
CDR3nt: TGCGCCAGCAGCTTGAACGGCATGAACACTGAAGCTTTCTTT
abundance: -
j_gene: TRBJ1-1
v_gene: TRBV5-1
d_gene: -

CDR3aa: CASSAGDRNYGYTF
CDR3nt: TGTGCCAGCAGCGCAGGGGACCGGAACTATGGCTACACCTTC
abundance: -
j_gene: TRBJ1-2
v_gene: TRBV9
d_gene: -

CDR3aa: CASSIRGFDNSPLHF
CDR3nt: TGCGCCAGCAGCATCAGGGGTTTTGATAATTCACCCCTCCACTTT
abundance: -
j_gene: TRBJ1-6
v_gene: TRBV5-1
d_gene: -

CDR3aa: CASSKDIDYEQYF
CDR3nt: TGTGCCAGCAGTAAAGACATCGATTACGAGCAGTACTTC
abundance: -
j_gene: TRBJ2-7
v_gene: TRBV6-5
d_gene: -

CDR3aa: CASRVGQKNTEAFF
CDR3nt: TGTGCCAGCAGGGTGGGACAGAAGAACACTGAAGCTTTCTTT
abundance: -
j_gene: TRBJ1-1
v_gene: TRBV2
d_gene: TRBD1

CDR3aa: CASSPRASSGELFF
CDR3nt: TGCGCCAGCAGCCCCCGGGCTAGCTCCGGGGAGCTGTTTTTT
abundance: -
j_gene: TRBJ2-2
v_gene: TRBV4-1
d_gene: -

CDR3aa: CASSPWASGNPYNEQFF
CDR3nt: TGTGCCAGCAGCCCCTGGGCTAGCGGGAACCCCTACAATGAGCAGTTCTTC
abundance: -
j_gene: TRBJ2-1
v_gene: TRBV7-6
d_gene: TRBD2

CDR3aa: CAISNTGLGTGELFF
CDR3nt: TGTGCCATCAGTAATACAGGGCTAGGCACCGGGGAGCTGTTTTTT
abundance: -
j_gene: TRBJ2-2
v_gene: TRBV10-3
d_gene: -

CDR3aa: CASSPPGGAGELFF
CDR3nt: TGTGCCAGCTCACCACCAGGAGGAGCCGGGGAGCTGTTTTTT
abundance: -
j_gene: TRBJ2-2
v_gene: TRBV18
d_gene: -

CDR3aa: CASSYSTAAYYGYTF
CDR3nt: TGTGCCAGCAGTTACTCAACGGCAGCGTACTATGGCTACACCTTC
abundance: once
j_gene: TRBJ1-2
v_gene: TRBV6-6
d_gene: -

CDR3aa: CASSLSAGNFQETQYF
CDR3nt: TGTGCCAGCAGCTTGTCAGCGGGAAACTTTCAAGAGACCCAGTACTTC
abundance: -
j_gene: TRBJ2-5
v_gene: TRBV5-6
d_gene: TRBD2

CDR3aa: CASSLAGGYYEQYF
CDR3nt: TGTGCCAGCAGCTTAGCGGGGGGTTACTACGAGCAGTACTTC
abundance: few
j_gene: TRBJ2-7
v_gene: TRBV7-2
d_gene: -

CDR3aa: CASSKVGQGTQPQHF
CDR3nt: TGTGCCAGCAGCAAAGTGGGACAGGGGACTCAGCCCCAGCATTTT
abundance: -
j_gene: TRBJ1-5
v_gene: TRBV7-9
d_gene: TRBD1

CDR3aa: CASSFPTGGAETQYF
CDR3nt: TGCGCCAGCAGCTTCCCGACAGGGGGCGCCGAGACCCAGTACTTC
abundance: -
j_gene: TRBJ2-5
v_gene: TRBV5-1
d_gene: TRBD1

CDR3aa: CASSPLAGGGEQYF
CDR3nt: TGCGCCAGCAGCCCTTTGGCAGGGGGCGGCGAGCAGTACTTC
abundance: -
j_gene: TRBJ2-7
v_gene: TRBV5-1
d_gene: TRBD1

CDR3aa: CASSFPASGSTGELFF
CDR3nt: TGTGCCAGCAGCTTCCCGGCTAGCGGGAGCACCGGGGAGCTGTTTTTT
abundance: -
j_gene: TRBJ2-2
v_gene: TRBV7-8
d_gene: TRBD2

CDR3aa: CAISEDRGGTEAFF
CDR3nt: TGTGCCATCAGTGAGGACAGGGGGGGTACTGAAGCTTTCTTT
abundance: -
j_gene: TRBJ1-1
v_gene: TRBV10-3
d_gene: TRBD1

CDR3aa: CASSTRPGQAEAFF
CDR3nt: TGTGCCAGTAGTACCCGCCCAGGACAGGCTGAAGCTTTCTTT
abundance: -
j_gene: TRBJ1-1
v_gene: TRBV19
d_gene: TRBD1

CDR3aa: CAIIQTPGANYGYTF
CDR3nt: TGTGCCATCATCCAGACTCCTGGGGCTAACTATGGCTACACCTTC
abundance: -
j_gene: TRBJ1-2
v_gene: TRBV10-3
d_gene: -

CDR3aa: CASPGQGATGGELFF
CDR3nt: TGTGCCAGCCCTGGACAGGGGGCGACCGGCGGGGAGCTGTTTTTT
abundance: -
j_gene: TRBJ2-2
v_gene: TRBV18
d_gene: TRBD1

CDR3aa: CASSLGVLGWGGNSPLHF
CDR3nt: TGCGCCAGCAGCTTGGGAGTTCTCGGTTGGGGTGGGAATTCACCCCTCCACTTT
abundance: -
j_gene: TRBJ1-6
v_gene: TRBV5-1
d_gene: -

CDR3aa: CASSLVGGAYQETQYF
CDR3nt: TGCGCCAGCAGCTTGGTTGGGGGGGCGTACCAAGAGACCCAGTACTTC
abundance: -
j_gene: TRBJ2-5
v_gene: TRBV5-1
d_gene: -

CDR3aa: CAISGTQYEQYF
CDR3nt: TGTGCCATCAGTGGGACACAATACGAGCAGTACTTC
abundance: -
j_gene: TRBJ2-7
v_gene: TRBV10-3
d_gene: -

CDR3aa: CASSYQDRAGNTIYF
CDR3nt: TGTGCCAGCAGTTACCAGGACAGGGCCGGAAACACCATATATTTT
abundance: -
j_gene: TRBJ1-3
v_gene: TRBV6-5
d_gene: TRBD1

CDR3aa: CASNPGYDTGELFF
CDR3nt: TGTGCCAGCAATCCCGGGTACGACACCGGGGAGCTGTTTTTT
abundance: -
j_gene: TRBJ2-2
v_gene: TRBV6-6
d_gene: -

CDR3aa: CATSRVGQGTQYF
CDR3nt: TGTGCCACCAGCAGAGTCGGACAGGGGACGCAGTATTTT
abundance: -
j_gene: TRBJ2-3
v_gene: TRBV15
d_gene: TRBD1

CDR3aa: CASSYGTIYGYTF
CDR3nt: TGTGCCAGCAGTTACGGGACAATATATGGCTACACCTTC
abundance: -
j_gene: TRBJ1-2
v_gene: TRBV6-5
d_gene: -

CDR3aa: CASSPEGKETQYF
CDR3nt: TGTGCCAGCTCACCAGAGGGGAAAGAGACCCAGTACTTC
abundance: -
j_gene: TRBJ2-5
v_gene: TRBV18
d_gene: -

CDR3aa: CASSPGATSQPQHF
CDR3nt: TGTGCCAGCTCACCCGGGGCTACTAGTCAGCCCCAGCATTTT
abundance: -
j_gene: TRBJ1-5
v_gene: TRBV18
d_gene: -

CDR3aa: CASRRGRAEYEQYF
CDR3nt: TGTGCCAGCAGAAGGGGGAGGGCCGAATACGAGCAGTACTTC
abundance: -
j_gene: TRBJ2-7
v_gene: TRBV6-5
d_gene: -

CDR3aa: CASSEAPLLAKNIQYF
CDR3nt: TGTGCCAGCAGTGAAGCCCCCCTCCTAGCCAAAAACATTCAGTACTTC
abundance: -
j_gene: TRBJ2-4
v_gene: TRBV6-1
d_gene: -

CDR3aa: CASSYSISSNQPQHF
CDR3nt: TGTGCCAGCAGTTACTCGATCTCTAGCAATCAGCCCCAGCATTTT
abundance: -
j_gene: TRBJ1-5
v_gene: TRBV6-5
d_gene: -